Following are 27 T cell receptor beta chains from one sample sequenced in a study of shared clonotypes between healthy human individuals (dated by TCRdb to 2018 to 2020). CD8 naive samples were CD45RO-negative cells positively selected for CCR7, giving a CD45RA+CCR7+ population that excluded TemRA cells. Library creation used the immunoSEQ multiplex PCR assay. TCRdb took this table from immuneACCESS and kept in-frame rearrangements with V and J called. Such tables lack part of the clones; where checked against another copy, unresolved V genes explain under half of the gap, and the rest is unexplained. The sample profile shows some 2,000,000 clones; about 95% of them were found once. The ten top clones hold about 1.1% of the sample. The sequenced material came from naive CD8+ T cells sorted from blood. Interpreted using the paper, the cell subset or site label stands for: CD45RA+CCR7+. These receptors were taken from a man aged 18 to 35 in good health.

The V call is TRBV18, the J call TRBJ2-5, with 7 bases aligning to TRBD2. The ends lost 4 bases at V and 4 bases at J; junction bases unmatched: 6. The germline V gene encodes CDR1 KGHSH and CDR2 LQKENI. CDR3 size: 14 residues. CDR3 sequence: CASSHERDLETQYF. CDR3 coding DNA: TGTGCCAGCTCACACGAGCGGGATCTAGAGACCCAGTACTTC.

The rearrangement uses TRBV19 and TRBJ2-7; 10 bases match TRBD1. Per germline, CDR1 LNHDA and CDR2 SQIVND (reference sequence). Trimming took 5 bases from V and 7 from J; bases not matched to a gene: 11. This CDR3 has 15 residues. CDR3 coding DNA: TGTGCCAGTAGTCCAACCGGGACAGGGGTAGTTGAGCAGTACTTC. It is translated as CASSPTGTGVVEQYF.

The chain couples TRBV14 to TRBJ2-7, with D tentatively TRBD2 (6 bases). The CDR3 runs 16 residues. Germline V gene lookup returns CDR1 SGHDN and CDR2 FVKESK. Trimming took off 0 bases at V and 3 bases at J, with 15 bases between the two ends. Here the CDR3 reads CASSQDRLALNYEQYF. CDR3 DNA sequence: TGTGCCAGCAGCCAAGATCGGCTAGCGTTAAACTACGAGCAGTACTTC.

The CDR3 here is CASSWEGGNEQFF. The CDR3 DNA sequence: TGTGCCAGCAGTTGGGAAGGGGGCAATGAGCAGTTCTTC. The chain employs TRBV2 and TRBJ2-1; D may be TRBD1 (6 bases). From germline, CDR1 is SNHLY and CDR2 FYNNEI. Trimming stripped 5 bases from V and 6 bases from J, with 11 bases between. This CDR3 is built from 13 residues. The full variable domain, its missing parts supplied by reference TRBV2 and TRBJ2-1, is EPEVTQTPSHQVTQMGQEVILRCVPISNHLYFYWYRQILGQKVEFLVSFYNNEISEKSEIFDDQFSVERPDGSNFTLKIRSTKLEDSAMYFCASSWEGGNEQFFGPGTRLTVL.

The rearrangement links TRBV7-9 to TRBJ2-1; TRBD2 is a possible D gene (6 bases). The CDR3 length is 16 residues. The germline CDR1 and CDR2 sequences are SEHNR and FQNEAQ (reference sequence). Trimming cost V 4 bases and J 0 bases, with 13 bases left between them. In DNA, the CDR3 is TGTGCCAGCAGCTCTCACGCGGGGAGCTCCTACAATGAGCAGTTCTTC. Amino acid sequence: CASSSHAGSSYNEQFF.

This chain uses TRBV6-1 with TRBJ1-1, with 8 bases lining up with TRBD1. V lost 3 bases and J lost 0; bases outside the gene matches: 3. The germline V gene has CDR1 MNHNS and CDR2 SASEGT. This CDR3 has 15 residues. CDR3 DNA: TGTGCCAGCAGTGACCGACAGGGGATGAACACTGAAGCTTTCTTT. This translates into CASSDRQGMNTEAFF.

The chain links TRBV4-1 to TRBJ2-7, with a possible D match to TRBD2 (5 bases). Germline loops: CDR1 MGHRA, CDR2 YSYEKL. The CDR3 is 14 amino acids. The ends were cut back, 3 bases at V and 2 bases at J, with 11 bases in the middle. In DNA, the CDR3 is TGCGCCAGCAGCCATGCGCTCGGGGCCTACGAGCAGTACTTC. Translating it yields CASSHALGAYEQYF.

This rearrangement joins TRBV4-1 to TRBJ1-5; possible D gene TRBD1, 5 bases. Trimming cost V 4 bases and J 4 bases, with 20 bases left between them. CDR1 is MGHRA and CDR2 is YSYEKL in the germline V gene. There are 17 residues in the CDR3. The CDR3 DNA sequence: TGCGCCAGCAGCCCTGAGACGACCGACAGTGATAATCAGCCCCAGCATTTT. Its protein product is CASSPETTDSDNQPQHF.

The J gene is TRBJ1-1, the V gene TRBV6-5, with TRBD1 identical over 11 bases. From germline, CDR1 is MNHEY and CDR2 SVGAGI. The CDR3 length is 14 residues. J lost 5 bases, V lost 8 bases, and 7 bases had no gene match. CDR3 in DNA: TGTGCCAGCCGCGGGACAGGGGGTTTAACTGAAGCTTTCTTT. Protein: CASRGTGGLTEAFF.

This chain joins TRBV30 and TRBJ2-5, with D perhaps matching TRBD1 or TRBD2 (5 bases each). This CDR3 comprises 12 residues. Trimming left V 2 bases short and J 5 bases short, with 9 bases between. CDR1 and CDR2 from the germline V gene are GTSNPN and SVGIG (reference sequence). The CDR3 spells CAWSPGTETQYF. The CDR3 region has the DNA TGTGCCTGGAGTCCCGGGACGGAGACCCAGTACTTC.

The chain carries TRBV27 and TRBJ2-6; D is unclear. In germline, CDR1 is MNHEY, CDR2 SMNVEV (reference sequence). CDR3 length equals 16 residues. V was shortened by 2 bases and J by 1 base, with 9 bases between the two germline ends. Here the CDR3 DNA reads TGTGCCAGCAGTTTAGTGTCTCCGTCTGGGGCCAACGTCCTGACTTTC. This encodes CASSLVSPSGANVLTF.

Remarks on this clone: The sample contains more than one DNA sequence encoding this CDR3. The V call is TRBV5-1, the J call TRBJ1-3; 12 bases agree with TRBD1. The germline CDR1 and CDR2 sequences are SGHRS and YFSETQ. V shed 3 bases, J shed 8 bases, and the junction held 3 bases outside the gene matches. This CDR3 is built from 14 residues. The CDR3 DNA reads TGCGCCAGCAGCTCGGGACAGGGGGCCGACACCATATATTTT. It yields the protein CASSSGQGADTIYF.

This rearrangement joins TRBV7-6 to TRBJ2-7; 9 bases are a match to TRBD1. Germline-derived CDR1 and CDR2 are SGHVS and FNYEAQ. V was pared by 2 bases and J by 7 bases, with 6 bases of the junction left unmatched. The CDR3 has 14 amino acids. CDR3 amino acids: CASSLPGTGREQYF. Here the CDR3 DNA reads TGTGCCAGCAGCTTACCCGGGACAGGGCGGGAGCAGTACTTC. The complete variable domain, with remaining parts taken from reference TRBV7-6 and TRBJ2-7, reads GAGVSQSPRYKVTKRGQDVALRCDPISGHVSLYWYRQALGQGPEFLTYFNYEAQQDKSGLPNDRFSAERPEGSISTLTIQRTEQRDSAMYRCASSLPGTGREQYFGPGTRLTVT.

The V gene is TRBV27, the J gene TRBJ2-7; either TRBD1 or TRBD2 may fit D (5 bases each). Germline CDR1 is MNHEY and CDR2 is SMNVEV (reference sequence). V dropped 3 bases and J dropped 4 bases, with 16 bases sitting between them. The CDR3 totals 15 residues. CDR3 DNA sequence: TGTGCCAGCAGTTTCAGGGCGAGGGCCCTATACGAGCAGTACTTC. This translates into CASSFRARALYEQYF.

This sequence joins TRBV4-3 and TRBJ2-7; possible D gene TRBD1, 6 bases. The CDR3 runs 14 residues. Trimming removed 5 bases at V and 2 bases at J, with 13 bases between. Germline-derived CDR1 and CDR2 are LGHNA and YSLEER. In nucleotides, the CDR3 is TGCGCCAGCAGCGCTGGCACAGGGACCTACGAGCAGTACTTC. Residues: CASSAGTGTYEQYF.

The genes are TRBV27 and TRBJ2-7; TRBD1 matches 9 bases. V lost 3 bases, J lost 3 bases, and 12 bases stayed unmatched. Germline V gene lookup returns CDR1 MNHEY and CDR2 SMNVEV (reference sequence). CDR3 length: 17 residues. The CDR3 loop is CASSFSSGDRVYYEQYF. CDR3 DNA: TGTGCCAGCAGTTTTAGCTCCGGGGACAGGGTGTACTACGAGCAGTACTTC.

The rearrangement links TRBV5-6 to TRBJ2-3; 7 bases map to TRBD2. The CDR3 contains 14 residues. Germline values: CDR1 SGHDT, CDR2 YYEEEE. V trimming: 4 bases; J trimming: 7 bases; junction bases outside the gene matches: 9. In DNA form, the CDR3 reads TGTGCCAGCAGCACCGGGGGGTCCCTATATACGCAGTATTTT. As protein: CASSTGGSLYTQYF.

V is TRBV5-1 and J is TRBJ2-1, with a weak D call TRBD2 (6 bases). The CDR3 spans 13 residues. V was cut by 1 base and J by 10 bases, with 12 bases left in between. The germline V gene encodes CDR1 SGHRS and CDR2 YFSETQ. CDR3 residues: CASSLSRGTEQFF. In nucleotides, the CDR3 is TGCGCCAGCAGCTTGTCTCGCGGGACGGAGCAGTTCTTC.

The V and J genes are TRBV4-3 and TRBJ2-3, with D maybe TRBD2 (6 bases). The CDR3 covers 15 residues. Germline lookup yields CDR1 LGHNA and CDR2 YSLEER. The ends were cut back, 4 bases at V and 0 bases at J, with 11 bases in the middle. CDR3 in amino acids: CASSLGTSSTDTQYF. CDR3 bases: TGCGCCAGCAGCCTCGGGACTTCTAGCACAGATACGCAGTATTTT.

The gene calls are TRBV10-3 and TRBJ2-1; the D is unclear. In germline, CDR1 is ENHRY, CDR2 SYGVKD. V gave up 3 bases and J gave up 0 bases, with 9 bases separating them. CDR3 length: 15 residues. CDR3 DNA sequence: TGTGCCATCAGTGACCCAGCGAGCTCCTACAATGAGCAGTTCTTC. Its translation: CAISDPASSYNEQFF.

The CDR3 sequence is CASNREGTQYF. CDR3 nucleotides: TGTGCCAGCAACCGGGAAGGTACGCAGTATTTT. This chain links TRBV9 with TRBJ2-3; D perhaps matches TRBD2 (5 bases). Germline CDR1 SGDLS, CDR2 YYNGEE. CDR3 length equals 11 residues. V was trimmed by 6 bases and J by 8 bases, leaving 10 bases between them.

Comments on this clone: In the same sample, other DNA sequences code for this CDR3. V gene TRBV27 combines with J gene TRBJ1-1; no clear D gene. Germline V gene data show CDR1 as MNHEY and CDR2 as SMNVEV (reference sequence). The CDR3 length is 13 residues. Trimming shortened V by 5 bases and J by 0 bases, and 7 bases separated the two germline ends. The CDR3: CASSLWLNTEAFF. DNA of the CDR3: TGTGCCAGCAGTCTTTGGTTGAACACTGAAGCTTTCTTT.

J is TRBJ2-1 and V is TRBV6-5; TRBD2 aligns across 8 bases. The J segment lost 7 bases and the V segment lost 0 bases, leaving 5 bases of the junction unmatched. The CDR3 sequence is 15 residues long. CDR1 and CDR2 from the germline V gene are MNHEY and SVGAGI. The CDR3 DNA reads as TGTGCCAGCAGTTACTCAGCGGGAGAGTTAAATGAGCAGTTCTTC. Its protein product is CASSYSAGELNEQFF.

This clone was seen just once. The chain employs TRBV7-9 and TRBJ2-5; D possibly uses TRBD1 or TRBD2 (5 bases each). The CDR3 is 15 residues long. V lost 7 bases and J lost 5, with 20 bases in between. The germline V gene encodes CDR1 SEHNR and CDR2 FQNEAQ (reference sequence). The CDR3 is CASKSGDAGGETQYF. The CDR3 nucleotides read TGTGCCAGCAAGTCTGGGGACGCGGGTGGGGAGACCCAGTACTTC.

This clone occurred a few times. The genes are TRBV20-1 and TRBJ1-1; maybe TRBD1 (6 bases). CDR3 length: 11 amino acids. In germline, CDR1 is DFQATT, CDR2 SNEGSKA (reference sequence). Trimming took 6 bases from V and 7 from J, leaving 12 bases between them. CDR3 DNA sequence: TGCAGTGCCGAGGGGGTGGGTGAAGCTTTCTTT. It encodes CSAEGVGEAFF.

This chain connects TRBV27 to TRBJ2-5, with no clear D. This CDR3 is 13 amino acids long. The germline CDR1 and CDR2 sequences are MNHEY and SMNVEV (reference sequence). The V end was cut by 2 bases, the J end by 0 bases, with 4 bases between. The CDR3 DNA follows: TGTGCCAGCAGTTTAAACCACCAAGAGACCCAGTACTTC. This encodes CASSLNHQETQYF.

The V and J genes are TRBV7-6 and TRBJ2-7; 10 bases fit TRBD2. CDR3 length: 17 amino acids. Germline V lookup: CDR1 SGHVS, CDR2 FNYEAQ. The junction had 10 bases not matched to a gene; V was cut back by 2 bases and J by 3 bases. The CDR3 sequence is CASSLQPSGSIFYEQYF. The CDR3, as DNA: TGTGCCAGCAGCTTACAGCCTAGCGGGAGTATCTTCTACGAGCAGTACTTC.